The present TCR beta chain was sequenced within a study of T cell responses to AZD1222 COVID-19 vaccine. Regarding the study as a whole: Spike as a whole was targeted by vaccine-associated CD4 TCRs, dominant at 160-218 and 743-854.

Measured with immunoSEQ multiplex PCR; TCRdb has only the in-frame clones, and not every one. The table lists more than 110,000 clones, with 2% to 2.5% in the top ten. The CDR3 consists of 15 residues. Germline CDR1 is SGHRS and CDR2 is YFSETQ. V lost 2 bases and J lost 2; bases outside the gene matches: 1. With regard to this clone: Its target is unknown.

The sequenced material came from peripheral blood. The clonotype originates from an adult in good health. This sequence joins TRBV5-1 and TRBJ2-5; 12 bases are a match to TRBD2. The CDR3 here is CASSFGTSGQETQYF. Written as DNA, the CDR3 is TGCGCCAGCAGCTTCGGGACTAGCGGGCAAGAGACCCAGTACTTC.